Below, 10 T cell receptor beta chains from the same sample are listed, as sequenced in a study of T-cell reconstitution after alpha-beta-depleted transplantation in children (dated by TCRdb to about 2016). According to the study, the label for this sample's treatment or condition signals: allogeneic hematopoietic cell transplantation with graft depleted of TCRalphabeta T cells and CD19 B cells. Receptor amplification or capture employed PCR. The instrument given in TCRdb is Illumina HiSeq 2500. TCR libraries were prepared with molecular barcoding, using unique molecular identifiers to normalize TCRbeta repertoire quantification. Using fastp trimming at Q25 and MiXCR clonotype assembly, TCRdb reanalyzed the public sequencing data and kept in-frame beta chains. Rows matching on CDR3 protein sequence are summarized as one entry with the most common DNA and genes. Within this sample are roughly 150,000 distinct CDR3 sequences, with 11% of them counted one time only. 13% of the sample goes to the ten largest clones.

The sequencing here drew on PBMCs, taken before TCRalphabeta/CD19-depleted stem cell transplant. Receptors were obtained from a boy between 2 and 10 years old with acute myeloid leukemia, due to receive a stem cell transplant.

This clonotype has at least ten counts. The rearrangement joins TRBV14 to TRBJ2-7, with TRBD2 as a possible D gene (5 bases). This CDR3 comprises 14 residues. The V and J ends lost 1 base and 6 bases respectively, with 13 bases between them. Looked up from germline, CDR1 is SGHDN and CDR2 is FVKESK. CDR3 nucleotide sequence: TGTGCCAGCAGCCAAGCGGGGATCCCCCCCGAGCAGTACTTC. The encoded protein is CASSQAGIPPEQYF.

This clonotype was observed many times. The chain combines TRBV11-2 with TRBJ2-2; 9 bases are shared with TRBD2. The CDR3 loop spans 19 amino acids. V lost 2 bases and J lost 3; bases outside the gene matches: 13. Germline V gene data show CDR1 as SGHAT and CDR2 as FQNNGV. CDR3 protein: CASSLTVPSVAGDTGELFF. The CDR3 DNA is TGTGCCAGCAGCTTAACCGTGCCGTCGGTAGCGGGAGACACCGGGGAGCTGTTTTTT.

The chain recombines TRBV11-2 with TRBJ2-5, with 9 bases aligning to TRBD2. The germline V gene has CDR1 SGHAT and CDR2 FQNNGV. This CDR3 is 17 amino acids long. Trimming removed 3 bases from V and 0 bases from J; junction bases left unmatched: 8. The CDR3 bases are TGTGCCAGCAGCTTGGCTAGCGGGATGTTCTACCAAGAGACCCAGTACTTC. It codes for CASSLASGMFYQETQYF.

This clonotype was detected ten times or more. Here the CDR3 reads CSARALRGREELFF. CDR3 in DNA: TGCAGTGCTAGAGCCCTGCGAGGGAGGGAGGAGCTGTTTTTT. This sequence joins TRBV20-1 and TRBJ2-2; 7 bases align to TRBD2. The V gene end was trimmed by 1 base and the J gene end by 10 bases; junction bases not matched to a gene: 9. The CDR3 length is 14 residues. Germline CDR1 and CDR2: DFQATT and SNEGSKA (reference sequence).

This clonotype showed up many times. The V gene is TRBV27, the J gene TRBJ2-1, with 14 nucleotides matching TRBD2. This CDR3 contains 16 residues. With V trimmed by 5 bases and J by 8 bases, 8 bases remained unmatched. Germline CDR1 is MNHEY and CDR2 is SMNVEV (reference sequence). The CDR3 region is CASSPLPGLAGDEQFF. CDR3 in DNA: TGTGCCAGCAGTCCCTTGCCGGGACTAGCGGGAGATGAGCAGTTCTTC.

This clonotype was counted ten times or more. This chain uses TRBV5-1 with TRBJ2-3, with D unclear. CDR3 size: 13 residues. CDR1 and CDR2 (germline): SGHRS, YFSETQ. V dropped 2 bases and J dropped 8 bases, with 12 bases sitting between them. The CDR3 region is CASSLAAMSTQYF. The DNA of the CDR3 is TGCGCCAGCAGCTTAGCCGCGATGTCTACGCAGTATTTT.

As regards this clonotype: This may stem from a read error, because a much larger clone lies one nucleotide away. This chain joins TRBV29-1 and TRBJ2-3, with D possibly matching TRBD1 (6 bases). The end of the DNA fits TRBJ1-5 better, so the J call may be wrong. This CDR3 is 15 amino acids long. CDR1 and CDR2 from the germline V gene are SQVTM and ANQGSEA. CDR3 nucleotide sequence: TGCAGCGTTGAACCGACTAGAGGGGGGGCAGATACGCAGCATTTT. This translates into CSVEPTRGGADTQHF.

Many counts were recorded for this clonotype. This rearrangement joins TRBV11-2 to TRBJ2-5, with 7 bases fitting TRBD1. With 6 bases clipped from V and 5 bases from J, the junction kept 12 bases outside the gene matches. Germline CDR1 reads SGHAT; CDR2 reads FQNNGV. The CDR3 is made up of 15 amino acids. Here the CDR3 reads CASRQNRGFGETQYF. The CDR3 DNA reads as TGTGCCAGCAGGCAGAACAGGGGATTTGGGGAGACCCAGTACTTC. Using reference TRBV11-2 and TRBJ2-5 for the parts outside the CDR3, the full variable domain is EAGVAQSPRYKIIEKRQSVAFWCNPISGHATLYWYQQILGQGPKLLIQFQNNGVVDDSQLPKDRFSAERLKGVDSTLKIQPAKLEDSAVYLCASRQNRGFGETQYFGPGTRLLVL.

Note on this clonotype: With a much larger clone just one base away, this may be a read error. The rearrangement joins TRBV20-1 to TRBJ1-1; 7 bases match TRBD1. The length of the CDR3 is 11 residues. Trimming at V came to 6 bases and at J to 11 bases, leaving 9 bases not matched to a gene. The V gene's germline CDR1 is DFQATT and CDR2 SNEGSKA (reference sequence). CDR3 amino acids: CSAIRQGRAFF. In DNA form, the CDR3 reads TGCAGTGCGATAAGACAGGGACGGGCTTTCTTT.

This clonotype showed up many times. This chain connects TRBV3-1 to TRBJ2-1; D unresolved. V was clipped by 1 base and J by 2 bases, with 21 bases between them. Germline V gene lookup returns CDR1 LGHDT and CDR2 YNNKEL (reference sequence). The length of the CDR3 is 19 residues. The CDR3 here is CASSQGAILALRPYNEQFF. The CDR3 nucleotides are TGTGCCAGCAGCCAAGGGGCCATTCTGGCTCTCAGGCCCTACAATGAGCAGTTCTTC.